The TCR beta chain described here comes from a study of regulatory T cells in long-lasting Graves disease. Study results and caveats: Sample size was small, which may have lowered accuracy. Under persistent disease, TRBV28, TRBJ1-2 and TRBJ2-5 were used preferentially.

This clonotype was detected only a few times. Antigen: not known. Arm-PCR of CDR3 regions and iRepertoire HTBI primers were the basis on which TCR beta libraries were built. TCRdb passed the multiplex PCR reads through MiXCR, listing each CDR3 protein once. The sample shows a few hundred thousand distinct CDR3 sequences, around 20% of them seen only once. Germline values: CDR1 SGHRS, CDR2 YFSETQ. Trimming stripped 0 bases from V and 2 bases from J, with 9 bases between. The CDR3 sequence is 14 residues long. Time point of the sample: persistent/refractory GD, antithyroid drugs over 5 years with positive TRAb. The TCR library was made from RNA that had been extracted from PBMCs in TRIzol. Diagnoses of Graves' disease were made by American Thyroid Association guidelines. Enrollment of patients was through an endocrinology department in Xi'an, China.

The V and J genes are TRBV5-1 and TRBJ2-7; no firm D call. The sequence was obtained from a female donor with Graves disease. The sample in question was peripheral blood mononuclear cells (PBMCs), obtained when the disease was refractory, from a patient treated with antithyroid drugs. CDR3 nucleotides: TGCGCCAGCAGCTTGGTAACAGCGACCTACGAGCAGTACTTC. Encoded protein: CASSLVTATYEQYF.